A selection of T cell receptor beta chains follows, all from one sample in a study of patients and donors after allogeneic stem cell transplantation. TCRdb re-derived calls from the RT-PCR reads in MiXCR, one entry per CDR3 protein. Here the sample spans 920,000 or so distinct CDR3 sequences, around 17% being singletons. The sample comprised blood, either unsorted or a sorted T cell fraction (not recorded which). The receptors were gathered from a human donor who was either an allogeneic HSCT recipient or a stem cell or donor lymphocyte infusion donor (not recorded which). It is not recorded whose cells these are; they may come from a transplant donor. Each CDR3 is given with its conserved first and last residue.

J | V | CDR3
TRBJ2-1 | TRBV19 | CASKPLNGRNNEQFF
TRBJ2-1 | TRBV3-1 | CASSHSRAEQFF
TRBJ1-5 | TRBV4-1 | CASSGTGGANQPQHF
TRBJ2-7 | TRBV25-1 | CASGSWSASYEQYF
TRBJ2-2 | TRBV19 | CASSISQIYTGELFF
TRBJ2-1 | TRBV20-1 | CSARDPSHTPYNEQFF
TRBJ2-5 | TRBV7-9 | CASSLAQGGGKTQYF
TRBJ2-7 | TRBV7-8 | CASRVGGGDFSYEQYF
TRBJ1-2 | TRBV19 | CASSIVWSRENYGYTF
TRBJ1-4 | TRBV5-1 | CASSLAGQGANEKLFF
TRBJ2-2 | TRBV12-3/TRBV12-4 | CASSQLLGQEGAGELFF
. | TRBV12-3/TRBV12-4 | CASSPGLAGGPNEQYF
TRBJ1-4 | TRBV15 | CATSSFLPRGTNEKLFF
TRBJ1-6 | TRBV5-6 | CASSYDVQSYNSPLHF
TRBJ2-7 | TRBV5-1 | CASSLVGTSYYEQYF
TRBJ2-3 | TRBV4-3 | CASSLTTTGSVTDTQYF
TRBJ2-3 | TRBV20-1 | CSAAGEGTDTQYF
TRBJ2-2 | TRBV29-1 | CSALGGAYTGELFF
TRBJ2-3 | TRBV5-1 | CASSLRLAASDTQYF
TRBJ1-4 | TRBV28 | CASSSRQGISEKLFF
TRBJ2-3 | TRBV7-8 | CASSLGGTSGSGDTQYF
TRBJ1-1 | TRBV4-1 | CASSQGSRGGSTEAFF
TRBJ1-4 | TRBV12-3/TRBV12-4 | CASSPQREGEKLFF
TRBJ1-5 | TRBV21-1 | CASSKVGSIPYSNQPQHF
TRBJ2-5 | TRBV4-2 | CASSQESSRETQYF
TRBJ2-1 | TRBV3-1 | CASSQNSGSPYEQFF
TRBJ1-4 | TRBV20-1 | CSVPVGVTNEKLFF
TRBJ2-1 | TRBV6-1 | CASTVGRGSAGASYNEQFF